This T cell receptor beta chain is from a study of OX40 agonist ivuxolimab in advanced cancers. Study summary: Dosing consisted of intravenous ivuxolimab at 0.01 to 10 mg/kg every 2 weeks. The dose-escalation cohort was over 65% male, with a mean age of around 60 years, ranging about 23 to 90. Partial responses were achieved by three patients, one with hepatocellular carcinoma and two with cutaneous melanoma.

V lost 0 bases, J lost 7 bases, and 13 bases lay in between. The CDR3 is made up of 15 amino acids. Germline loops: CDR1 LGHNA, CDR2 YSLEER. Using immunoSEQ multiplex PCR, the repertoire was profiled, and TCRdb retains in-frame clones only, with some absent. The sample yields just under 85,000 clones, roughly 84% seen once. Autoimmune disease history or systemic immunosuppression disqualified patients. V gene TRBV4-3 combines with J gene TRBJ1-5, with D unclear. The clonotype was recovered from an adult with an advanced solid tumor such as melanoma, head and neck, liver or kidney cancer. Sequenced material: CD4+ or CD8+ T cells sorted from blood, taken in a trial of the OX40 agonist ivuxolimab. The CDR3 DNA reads TGCGCCAGCAGCCAAGAATTGGCGGCCGGCCAGCCCCAGCATTTT. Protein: CASSQELAAGQPQHF.